Reported below is one TCR beta chain. The data were obtained in a study of T cells in tuberculosis. Study-wide context: In South Africa, adults with active tuberculosis were compared with IGRA-negative and latently infected IGRA-positive adolescents.

The protocol was immunoSEQ multiplex PCR, while the TCRdb copy is restricted to in-frame clones and leaves out a portion. The sample lists tens of thousands of clones, approximately 89% seen once, with 2% to 3% in the top ten. Germline CDR1 SGDLS, CDR2 YYNGEE. V dropped 2 bases and J dropped 2; count of bases not matched to a gene: 2. This CDR3 has 15 amino acids. Time point defined: new active TB diagnosis, blood taken before or within 7 days of starting treatment. The specimen was PBMCs, collected at tuberculosis diagnosis. The chain links TRBV9 to TRBJ2-5; TRBD2 matches at 11 bases. The sequence came from an adult with tuberculosis. CDR3 in DNA: TGTGCCAGCAGCGTGACTAGCGGGGTACAAGAGACCCAGTACTTC. This translates into CASSVTSGVQETQYF. The variable domain in full, with the rest retrieved from reference TRBV9 and TRBJ2-5, is DSGVTQTPKHLITATGQRVTLRCSPRSGDLSVYWYQQSLDQGLQFLIQYYNGEERAKGNILERFSAQQFPDLHSELNLSSLELGDSALYFCASSVTSGVQETQYFGPGTRLLVL.